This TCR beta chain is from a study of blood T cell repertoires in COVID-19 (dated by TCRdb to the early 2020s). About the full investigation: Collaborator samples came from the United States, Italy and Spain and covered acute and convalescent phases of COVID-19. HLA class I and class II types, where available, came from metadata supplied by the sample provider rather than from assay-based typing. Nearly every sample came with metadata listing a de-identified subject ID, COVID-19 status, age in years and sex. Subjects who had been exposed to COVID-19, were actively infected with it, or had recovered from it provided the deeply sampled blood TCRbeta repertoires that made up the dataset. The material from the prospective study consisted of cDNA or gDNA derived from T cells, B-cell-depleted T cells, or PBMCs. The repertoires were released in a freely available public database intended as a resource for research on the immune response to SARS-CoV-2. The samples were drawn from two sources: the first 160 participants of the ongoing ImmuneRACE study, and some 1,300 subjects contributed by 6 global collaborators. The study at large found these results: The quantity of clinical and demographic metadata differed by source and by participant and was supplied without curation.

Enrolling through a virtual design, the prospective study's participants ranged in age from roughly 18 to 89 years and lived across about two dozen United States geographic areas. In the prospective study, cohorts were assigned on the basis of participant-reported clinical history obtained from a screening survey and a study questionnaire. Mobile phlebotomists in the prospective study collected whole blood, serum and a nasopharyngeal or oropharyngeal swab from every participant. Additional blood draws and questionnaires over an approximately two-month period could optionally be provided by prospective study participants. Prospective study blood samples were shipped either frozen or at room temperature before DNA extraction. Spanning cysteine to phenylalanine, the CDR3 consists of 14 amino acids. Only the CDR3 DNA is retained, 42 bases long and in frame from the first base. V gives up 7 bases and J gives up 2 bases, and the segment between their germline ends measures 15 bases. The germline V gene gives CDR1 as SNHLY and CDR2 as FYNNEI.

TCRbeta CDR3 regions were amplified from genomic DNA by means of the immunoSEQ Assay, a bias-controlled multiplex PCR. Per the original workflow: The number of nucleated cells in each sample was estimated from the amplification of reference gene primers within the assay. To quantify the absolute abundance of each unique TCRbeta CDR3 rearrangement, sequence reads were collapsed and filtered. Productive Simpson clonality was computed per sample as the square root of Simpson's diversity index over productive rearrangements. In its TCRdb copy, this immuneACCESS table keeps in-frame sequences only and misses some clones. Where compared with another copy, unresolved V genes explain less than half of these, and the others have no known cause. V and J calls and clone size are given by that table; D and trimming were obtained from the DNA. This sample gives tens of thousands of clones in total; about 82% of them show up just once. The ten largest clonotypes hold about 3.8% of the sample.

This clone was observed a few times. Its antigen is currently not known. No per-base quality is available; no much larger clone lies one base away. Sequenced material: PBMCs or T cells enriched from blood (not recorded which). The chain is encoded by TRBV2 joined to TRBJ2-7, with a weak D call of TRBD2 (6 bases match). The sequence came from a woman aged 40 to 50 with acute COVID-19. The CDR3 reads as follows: CASNFGGVTYEQYF. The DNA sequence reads TGTGCCAGCAATTTCGGGGGAGTCACCTACGAGCAGTACTTC. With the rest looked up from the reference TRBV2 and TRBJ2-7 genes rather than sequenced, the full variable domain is EPEVTQTPSHQVTQMGQEVILRCVPISNHLYFYWYRQILGQKVEFLVSFYNNEISEKSEIFDDQFSVERPDGSNFTLKIRSTKLEDSAMYFCASNFGGVTYEQYFGPGTRLTVT.